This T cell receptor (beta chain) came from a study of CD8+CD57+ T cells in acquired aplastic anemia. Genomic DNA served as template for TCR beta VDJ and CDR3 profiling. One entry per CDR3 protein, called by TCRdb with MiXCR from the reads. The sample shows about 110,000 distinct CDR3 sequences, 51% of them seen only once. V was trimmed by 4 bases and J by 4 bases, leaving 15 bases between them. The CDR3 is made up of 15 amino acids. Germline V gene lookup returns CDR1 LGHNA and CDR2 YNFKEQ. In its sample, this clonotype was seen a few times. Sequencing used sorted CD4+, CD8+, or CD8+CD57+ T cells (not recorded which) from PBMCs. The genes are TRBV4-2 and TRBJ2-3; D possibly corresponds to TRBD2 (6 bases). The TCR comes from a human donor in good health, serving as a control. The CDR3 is CASSPGRTNADTQYF. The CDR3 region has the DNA TGTGCCAGCAGCCCTGGACGGACTAATGCAGATACGCAGTATTTT.